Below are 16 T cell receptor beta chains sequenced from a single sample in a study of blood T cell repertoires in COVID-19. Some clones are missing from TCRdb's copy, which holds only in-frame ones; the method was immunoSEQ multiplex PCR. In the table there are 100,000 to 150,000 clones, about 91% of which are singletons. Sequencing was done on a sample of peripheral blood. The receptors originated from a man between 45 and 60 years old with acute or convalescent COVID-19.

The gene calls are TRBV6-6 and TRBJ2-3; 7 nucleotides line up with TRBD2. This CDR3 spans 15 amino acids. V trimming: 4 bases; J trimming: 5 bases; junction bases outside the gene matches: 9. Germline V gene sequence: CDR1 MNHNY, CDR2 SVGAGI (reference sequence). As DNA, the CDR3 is TGTGCCAGCAGTTTAGCGGGCGAGGGCCTAGATACGCAGTATTTT. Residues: CASSLAGEGLDTQYF.

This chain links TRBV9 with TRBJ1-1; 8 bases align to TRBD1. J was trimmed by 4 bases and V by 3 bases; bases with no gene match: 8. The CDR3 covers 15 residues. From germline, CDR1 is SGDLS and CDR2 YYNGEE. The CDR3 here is CASSALGQGLTEAFF. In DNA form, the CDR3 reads TGTGCCAGCAGCGCCCTTGGACAGGGCCTCACTGAAGCTTTCTTT.

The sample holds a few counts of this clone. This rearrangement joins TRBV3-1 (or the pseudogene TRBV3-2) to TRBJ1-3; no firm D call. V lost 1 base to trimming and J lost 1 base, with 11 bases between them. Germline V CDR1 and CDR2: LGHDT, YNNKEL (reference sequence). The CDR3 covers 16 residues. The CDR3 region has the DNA TGTGCCAGCAGCCAAGTTCAGGCCCGGTCTGGAAACACCATATATTTT. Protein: CASSQVQARSGNTIYF.

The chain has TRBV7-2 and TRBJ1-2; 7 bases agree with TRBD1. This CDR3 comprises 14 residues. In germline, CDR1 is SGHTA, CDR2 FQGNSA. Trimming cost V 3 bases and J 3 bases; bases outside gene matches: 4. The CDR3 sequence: CASSFRQGDYGYTF. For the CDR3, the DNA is TGTGCCAGCAGCTTCAGACAGGGCGACTATGGCTACACCTTC.

CDR3: CASSGGGTASTANGKYNEQFF. CDR3 in DNA: TGTGCCAGCAGTGGGGGGGGTACAGCATCAACCGCCAATGGAAAATACAATGAGCAGTTCTTC. The chain carries TRBV2 and TRBJ2-1; 7 bases agree with TRBD2. The germline V gene encodes CDR1 SNHLY and CDR2 FYNNEI. J lost 4 bases, V lost 4 bases, and 25 bases had no gene match. The length of the CDR3 is 21 residues.

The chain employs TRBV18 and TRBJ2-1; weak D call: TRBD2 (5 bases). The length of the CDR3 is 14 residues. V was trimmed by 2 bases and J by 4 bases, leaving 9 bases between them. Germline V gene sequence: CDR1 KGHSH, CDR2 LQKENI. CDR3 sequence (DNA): TGTGCCAGCTCACCAAGGGAGTTATACAATGAGCAGTTCTTC. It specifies CASSPRELYNEQFF.

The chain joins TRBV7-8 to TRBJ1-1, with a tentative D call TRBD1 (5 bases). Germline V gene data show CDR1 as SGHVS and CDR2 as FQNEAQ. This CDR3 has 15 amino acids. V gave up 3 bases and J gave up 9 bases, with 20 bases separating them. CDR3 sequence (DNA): TGTGCCAGCAGCTTCACAAGGGGCCGGTATCAAAAAGCTTTCTTT. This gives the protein CASSFTRGRYQKAFF. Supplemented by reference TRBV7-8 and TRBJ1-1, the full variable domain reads GAGVSQSPRYKVAKRGQDVALRCDPISGHVSLFWYQQALGQGPEFLTYFQNEAQLDKSGLPSDRFFAERPEGSVSTLKIQRTQQEDSAVYLCASSFTRGRYQKAFFGQGTRLTVV.

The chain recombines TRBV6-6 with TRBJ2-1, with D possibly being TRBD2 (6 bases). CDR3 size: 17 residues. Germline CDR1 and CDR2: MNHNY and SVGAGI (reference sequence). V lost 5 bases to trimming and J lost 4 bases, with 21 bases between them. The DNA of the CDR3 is TGTGCCAGCAGTCGTGGACTAACCCCGACAATATACAATGAGCAGTTCTTC. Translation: CASSRGLTPTIYNEQFF.

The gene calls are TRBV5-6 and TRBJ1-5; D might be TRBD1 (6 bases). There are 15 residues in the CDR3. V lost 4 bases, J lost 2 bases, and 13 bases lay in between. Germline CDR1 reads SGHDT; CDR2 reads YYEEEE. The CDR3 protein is CASSLRGAGNQPQHF. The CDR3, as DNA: TGTGCCAGCAGCCTACGGGGGGCTGGCAATCAGCCCCAGCATTTT.

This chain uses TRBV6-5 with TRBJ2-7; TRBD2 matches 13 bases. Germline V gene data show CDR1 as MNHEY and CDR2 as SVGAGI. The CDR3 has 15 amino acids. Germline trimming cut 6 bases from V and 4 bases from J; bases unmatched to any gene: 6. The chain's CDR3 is CASSWGLAGNYEQYF. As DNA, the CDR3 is TGTGCCAGCAGCTGGGGACTAGCGGGAAATTACGAGCAGTACTTC.

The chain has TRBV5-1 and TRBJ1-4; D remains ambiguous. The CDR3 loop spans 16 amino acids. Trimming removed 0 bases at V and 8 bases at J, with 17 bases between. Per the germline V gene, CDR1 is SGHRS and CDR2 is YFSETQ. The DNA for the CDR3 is TGCGCCAGCAGCTTGGCCCCATCGCGGGTATGGGAAAAACTGTTTTTT. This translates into CASSLAPSRVWEKLFF.

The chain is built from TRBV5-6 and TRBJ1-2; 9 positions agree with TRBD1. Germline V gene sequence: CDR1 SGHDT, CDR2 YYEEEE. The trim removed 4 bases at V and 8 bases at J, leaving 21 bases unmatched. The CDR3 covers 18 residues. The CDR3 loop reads CASSPVFSPGQGLYGYTF. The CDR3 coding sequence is TGTGCCAGCAGCCCCGTTTTTAGTCCGGGACAGGGATTGTACGGCTACACCTTC.

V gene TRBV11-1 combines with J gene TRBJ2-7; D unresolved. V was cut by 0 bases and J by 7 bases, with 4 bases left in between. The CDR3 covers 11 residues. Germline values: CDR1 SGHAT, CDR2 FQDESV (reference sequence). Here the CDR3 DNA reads TGTGCCAGCAGCTTAGCCGGTGAGCAGTACTTC. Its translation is CASSLAGEQYF.

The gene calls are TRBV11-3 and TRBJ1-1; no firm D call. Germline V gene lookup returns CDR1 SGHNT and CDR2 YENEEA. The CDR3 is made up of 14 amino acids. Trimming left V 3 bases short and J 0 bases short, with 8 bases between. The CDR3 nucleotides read TGTGCCAGCAGCTTTTCCAATCTGAACACTGAAGCTTTCTTT. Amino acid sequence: CASSFSNLNTEAFF.

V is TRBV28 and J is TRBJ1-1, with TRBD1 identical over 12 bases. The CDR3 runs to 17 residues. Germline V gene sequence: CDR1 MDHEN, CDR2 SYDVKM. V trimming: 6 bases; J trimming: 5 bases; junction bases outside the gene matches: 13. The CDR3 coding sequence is TGTGCCAGCAGCCCAGGGGGGGACAGGGGGCTGTCTACTGAAGCTTTCTTT. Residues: CASSPGGDRGLSTEAFF.

The CDR3 nucleotides read TGCGCCAGCAGCGACGACGCGCACGGGTACGAGCAGTACTTC. Translating gives CASSDDAHGYEQYF. The chain combines TRBV10-1 with TRBJ2-7, with D uncertain. The germline V gene has CDR1 WNHNN and CDR2 SYGVQD (reference sequence). There are 14 residues in the CDR3. The V end lost 6 bases, the J end lost 4 bases, and 16 bases lay between the germline ends.